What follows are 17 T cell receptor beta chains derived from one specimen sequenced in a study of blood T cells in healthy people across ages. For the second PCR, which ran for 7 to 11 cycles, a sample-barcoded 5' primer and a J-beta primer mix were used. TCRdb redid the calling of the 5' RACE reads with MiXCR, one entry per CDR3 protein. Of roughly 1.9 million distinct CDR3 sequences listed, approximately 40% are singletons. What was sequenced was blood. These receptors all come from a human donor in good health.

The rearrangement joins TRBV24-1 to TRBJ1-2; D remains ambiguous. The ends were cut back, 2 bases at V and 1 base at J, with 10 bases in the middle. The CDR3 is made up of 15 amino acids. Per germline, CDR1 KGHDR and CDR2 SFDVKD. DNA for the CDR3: TGTGCCACCAGTGATTCTCGGCGGTTTAACTATGGCTACACCTTC. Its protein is CATSDSRRFNYGYTF.

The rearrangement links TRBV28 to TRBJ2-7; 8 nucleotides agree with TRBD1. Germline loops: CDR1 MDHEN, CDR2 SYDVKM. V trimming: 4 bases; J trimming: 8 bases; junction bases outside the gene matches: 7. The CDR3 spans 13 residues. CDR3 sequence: CASSSPDRAQQYF. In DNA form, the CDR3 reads TGTGCCAGCAGTTCGCCGGACAGGGCTCAGCAGTACTTC.

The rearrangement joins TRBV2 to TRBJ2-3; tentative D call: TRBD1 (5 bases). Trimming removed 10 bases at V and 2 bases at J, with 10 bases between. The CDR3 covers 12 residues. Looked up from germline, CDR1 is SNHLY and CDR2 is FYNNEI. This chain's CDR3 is CATRQYTDTQYF. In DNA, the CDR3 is TGTGCCACAAGACAGTACACAGATACGCAGTATTTT. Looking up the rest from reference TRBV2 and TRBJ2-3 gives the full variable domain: EPEVTQTPSHQVTQMGQEVILRCVPISNHLYFYWYRQILGQKVEFLVSFYNNEISEKSEIFDDQFSVERPDGSNFTLKIRSTKLEDSAMYFCATRQYTDTQYFGPGTRLTVL.

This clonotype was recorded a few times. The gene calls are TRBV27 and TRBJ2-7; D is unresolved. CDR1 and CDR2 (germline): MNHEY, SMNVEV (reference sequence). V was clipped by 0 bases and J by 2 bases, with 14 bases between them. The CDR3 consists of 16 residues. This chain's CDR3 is CASSLSNGNYAYEQYF. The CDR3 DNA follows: TGTGCCAGCAGTTTATCTAATGGCAACTACGCCTACGAGCAGTACTTC.

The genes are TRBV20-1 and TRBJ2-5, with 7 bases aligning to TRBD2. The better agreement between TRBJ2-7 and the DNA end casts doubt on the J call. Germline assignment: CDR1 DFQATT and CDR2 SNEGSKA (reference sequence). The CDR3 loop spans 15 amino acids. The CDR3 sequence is CSARDMGTKSREQYF. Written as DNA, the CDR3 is TGCAGTGCTAGAGATATGGGGACTAAGTCCCGCGAGCAGTACTTC.

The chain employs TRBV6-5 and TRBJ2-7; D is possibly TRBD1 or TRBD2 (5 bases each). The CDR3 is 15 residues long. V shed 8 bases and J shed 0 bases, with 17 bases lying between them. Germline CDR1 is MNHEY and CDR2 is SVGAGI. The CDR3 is CASSRGTRGSYEQYF. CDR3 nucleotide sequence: TGTGCCAGCTCCCGGGGCACGAGGGGCTCCTACGAGCAGTACTTC.

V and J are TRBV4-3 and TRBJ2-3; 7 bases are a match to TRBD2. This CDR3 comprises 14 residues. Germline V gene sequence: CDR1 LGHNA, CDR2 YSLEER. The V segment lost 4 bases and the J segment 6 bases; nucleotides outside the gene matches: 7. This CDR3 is CASSLGLVQDTQYF. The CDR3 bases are TGCGCCAGCAGCCTAGGACTAGTTCAGGATACGCAGTATTTT.

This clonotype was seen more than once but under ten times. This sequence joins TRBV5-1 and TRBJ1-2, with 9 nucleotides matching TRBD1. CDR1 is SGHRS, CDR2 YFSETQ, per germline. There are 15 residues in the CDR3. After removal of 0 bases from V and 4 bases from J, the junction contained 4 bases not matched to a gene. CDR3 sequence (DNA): TGCGCCAGCAGCTTGGAGGGACAGGGAGGCTATGGCTACACCTTC. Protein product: CASSLEGQGGYGYTF.

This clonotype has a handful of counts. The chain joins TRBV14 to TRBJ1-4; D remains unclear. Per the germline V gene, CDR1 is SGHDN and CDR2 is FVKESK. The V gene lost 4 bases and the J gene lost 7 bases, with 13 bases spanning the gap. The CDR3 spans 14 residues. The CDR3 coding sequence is TGTGCCAGCAGCCGGGATCCTTGGGTTGAAAAACTGTTTTTT. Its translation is CASSRDPWVEKLFF.

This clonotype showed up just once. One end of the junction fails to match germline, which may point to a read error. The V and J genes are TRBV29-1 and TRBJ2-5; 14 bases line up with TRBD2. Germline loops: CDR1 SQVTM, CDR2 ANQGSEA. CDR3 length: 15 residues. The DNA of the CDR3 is TGCAGCGTTGCCGGGACTAGCGGGGGACTAGAGACCCGGTACTTC. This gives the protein CSVAGTSGGLETRYF.

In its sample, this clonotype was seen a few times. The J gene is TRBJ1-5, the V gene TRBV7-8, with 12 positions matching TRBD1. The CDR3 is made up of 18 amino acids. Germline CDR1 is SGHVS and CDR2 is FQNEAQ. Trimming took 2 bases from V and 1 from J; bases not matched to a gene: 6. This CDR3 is CASSLTGTGGWSNQPQHF. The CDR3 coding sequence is TGTGCCAGCAGCTTAACCGGGACAGGGGGCTGGAGCAATCAGCCCCAGCATTTT. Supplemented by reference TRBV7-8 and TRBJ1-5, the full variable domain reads GAGVSQSPRYKVAKRGQDVALRCDPISGHVSLFWYQQALGQGPEFLTYFQNEAQLDKSGLPSDRFFAERPEGSVSTLKIQRTQQEDSAVYLCASSLTGTGGWSNQPQHFGDGTRLSIL.

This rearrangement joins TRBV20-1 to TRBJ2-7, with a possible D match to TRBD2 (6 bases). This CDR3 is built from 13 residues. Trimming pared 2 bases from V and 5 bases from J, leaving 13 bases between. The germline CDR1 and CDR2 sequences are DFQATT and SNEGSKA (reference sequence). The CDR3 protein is CSARSQPGDEQYF. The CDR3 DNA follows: TGCAGTGCTAGATCCCAACCGGGGGACGAGCAGTACTTC.

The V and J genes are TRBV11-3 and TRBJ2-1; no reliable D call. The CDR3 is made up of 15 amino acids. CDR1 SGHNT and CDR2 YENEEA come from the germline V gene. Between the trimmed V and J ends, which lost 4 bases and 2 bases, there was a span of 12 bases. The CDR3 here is CASSSLGLAYNEQFF. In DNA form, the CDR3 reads TGTGCCAGCAGCTCGCTAGGGTTGGCCTACAATGAGCAGTTCTTC.

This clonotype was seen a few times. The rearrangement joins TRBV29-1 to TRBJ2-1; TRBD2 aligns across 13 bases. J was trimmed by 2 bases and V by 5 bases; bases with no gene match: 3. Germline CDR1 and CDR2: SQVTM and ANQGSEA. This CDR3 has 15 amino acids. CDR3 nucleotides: TGCAGCGTTCCGACTAGCGGGGGGACCTACAATGAGCAGTTCTTC. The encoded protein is CSVPTSGGTYNEQFF.

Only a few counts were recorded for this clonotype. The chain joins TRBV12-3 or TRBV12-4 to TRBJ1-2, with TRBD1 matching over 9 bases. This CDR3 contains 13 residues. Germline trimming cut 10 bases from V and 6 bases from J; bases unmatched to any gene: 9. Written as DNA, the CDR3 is TGTGCCACCCTAGGGGACAGGGAGAATGGCTACACCTTC. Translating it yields CATLGDRENGYTF.

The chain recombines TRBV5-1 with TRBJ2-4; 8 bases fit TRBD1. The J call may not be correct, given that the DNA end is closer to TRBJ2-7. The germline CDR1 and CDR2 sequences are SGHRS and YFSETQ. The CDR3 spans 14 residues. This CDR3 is CARHPGTGAYEQYF. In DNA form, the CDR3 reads TGCGCCAGACATCCCGGGACAGGAGCCTACGAGCAGTACTTC.

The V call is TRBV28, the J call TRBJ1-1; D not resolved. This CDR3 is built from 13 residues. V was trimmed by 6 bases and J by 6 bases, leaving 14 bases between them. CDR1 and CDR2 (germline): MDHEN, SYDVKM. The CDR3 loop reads CASRKDGPPEAFF. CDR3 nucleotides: TGTGCCAGCAGGAAAGACGGCCCGCCTGAAGCTTTCTTT.